This TCR beta chain came from a study of shared clonotypes between healthy human individuals. As regards this clone: The same CDR3 arises from other DNA sequences in this sample as well.

Using immunoSEQ multiplex PCR, the repertoire was profiled, and TCRdb retains in-frame clones only, with some absent. The repertoire consists of some 2 million clones, with roughly 96% occurring once and the leading ten covering more than 0.1%. The CDR3 sequence is 15 residues long. Looked up from germline, CDR1 is MDHEN and CDR2 is SYDVKM. V lost 5 bases to trimming and J lost 3 bases; unmatched junction nucleotides: 8. In the CD4+ fraction, cells were divided into CD45RA+ naive and CD45RA-negative memory subsets. The sample consisted of naive CD4+ T cells sorted from blood. Subset in this sample: CD45RA+ positively selected. The gene calls are TRBV28 and TRBJ2-7; 9 bases map to TRBD1. The TCR originated in a man aged 18 to 29 in good health. The CDR3 reads CASSPSGTGIYEQYF. DNA of the CDR3: TGTGCCAGCAGTCCCTCCGGGACAGGGATCTACGAGCAGTACTTC.